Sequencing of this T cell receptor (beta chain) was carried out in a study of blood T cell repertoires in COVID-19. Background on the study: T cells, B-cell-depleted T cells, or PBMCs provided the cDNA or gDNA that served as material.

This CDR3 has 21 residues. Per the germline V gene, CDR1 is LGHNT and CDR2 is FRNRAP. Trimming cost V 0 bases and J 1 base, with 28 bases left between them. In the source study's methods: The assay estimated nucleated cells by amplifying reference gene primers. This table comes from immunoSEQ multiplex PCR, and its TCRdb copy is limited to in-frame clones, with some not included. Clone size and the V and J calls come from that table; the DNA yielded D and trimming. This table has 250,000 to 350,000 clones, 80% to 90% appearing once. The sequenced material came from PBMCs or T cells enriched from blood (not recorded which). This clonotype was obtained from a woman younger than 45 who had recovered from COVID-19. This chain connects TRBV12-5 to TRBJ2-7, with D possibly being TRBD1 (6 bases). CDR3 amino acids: CASGLVPLKLVRAGESYEQYF. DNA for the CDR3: TGTGCTAGTGGTTTGGTACCCCTTAAACTGGTCCGTGCAGGGGAGTCCTACGAGCAGTACTTC. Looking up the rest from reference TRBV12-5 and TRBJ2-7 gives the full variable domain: DARVTQTPRHKVTEMGQEVTMRCQPILGHNTVFWYRQTMMQGLELLAYFRNRAPLDDSGMPKDRFSAEMPDATLATLKIQPSEPRDSAVYFCASGLVPLKLVRAGESYEQYFGPGTRLTVT.